A single T cell receptor beta chain is shown here with its context. The antigen remains unidentified. The sample originates from a study of a mutant IDH1 vaccine in newly diagnosed glioma. Study information: Receipt of radiotherapy, temozolomide, or both preceded the study, and most received both.

Specified time point: week 35, safety follow-up. A 20-mer mutant IDH1 peptide at 300 ug was injected subcutaneously with topical imiquimod. Assay used: immunoSEQ multiplex PCR; TCRdb lists only in-frame clones, some missing. Found here are 45,000 to 60,000 clones, more than 70% of them singletons; the top ten hold 5.7%. This CDR3 has 17 amino acids. V was pared by 0 bases and J by 0 bases, with 4 bases of the junction left unmatched. Germline V gene data show CDR1 as PRHDT and CDR2 as FYEKMQ (reference sequence). The receptor was isolated from a middle-aged woman with glioma. The V call is TRBV13, the J call TRBJ2-3, with 9 bases identical to TRBD2. The source was PBMCs, collected from a glioma patient whose treatment included an IDH1 peptide vaccine. CDR3 sequence: CASSLGLAGPSTDTQYF. The DNA of the CDR3 is TGTGCCAGCAGCTTAGGCCTAGCGGGGCCTAGCACAGATACGCAGTATTTT.